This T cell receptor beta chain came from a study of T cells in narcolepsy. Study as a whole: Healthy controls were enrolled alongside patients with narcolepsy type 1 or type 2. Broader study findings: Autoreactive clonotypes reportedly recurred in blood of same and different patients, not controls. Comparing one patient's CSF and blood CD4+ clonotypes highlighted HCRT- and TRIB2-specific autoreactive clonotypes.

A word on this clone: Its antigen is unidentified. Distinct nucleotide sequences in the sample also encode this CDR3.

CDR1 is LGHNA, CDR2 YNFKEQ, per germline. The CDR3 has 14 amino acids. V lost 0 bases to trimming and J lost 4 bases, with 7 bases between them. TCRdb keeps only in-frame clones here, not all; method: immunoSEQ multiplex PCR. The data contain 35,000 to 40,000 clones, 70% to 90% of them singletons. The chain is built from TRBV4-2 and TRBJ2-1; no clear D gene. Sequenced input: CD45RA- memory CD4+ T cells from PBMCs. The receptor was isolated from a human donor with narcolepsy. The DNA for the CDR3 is TGTGCCAGCAGCCAAGATGGGCCGTACAATGAGCAGTTCTTC. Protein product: CASSQDGPYNEQFF.